The sequence of this T cell receptor (beta chain) was determined in a study of human T cells and chemical hapten exposure. By frequency in the sample, this clonotype is medium-sized. TCRdb re-derived calls from the RACE reads in MiXCR, one entry per CDR3 protein. The table includes tens of thousands of distinct CDR3 sequences, 9.9% detected once. The germline V gene encodes CDR1 MGHRA and CDR2 YSYEKL. This CDR3 spans 15 amino acids. Trimming took 4 bases from V and 2 from J; bases not matched to a gene: 4. As for time point: patch test 3, about 24 weeks after DPC sensitization. Specified treatment: therapeutic diphenylcyclopropenone sensitization with weekly scalp DPC.

This clonotype was sampled from a woman aged 40 to 55 with alopecia areata. Some clones in this sample may be carry-over from other donors' samples. J is TRBJ1-5 and V is TRBV4-1, with TRBD1 matching over 8 bases. Specimen: whole blood, collected in connection with sensitization to the hapten diphenylcyclopropenone (DPC). This CDR3 reads CASSPTGGGNQPQHF. CDR3 in DNA: TGCGCCAGCAGCCCAACAGGGGGAGGCAATCAGCCCCAGCATTTT.